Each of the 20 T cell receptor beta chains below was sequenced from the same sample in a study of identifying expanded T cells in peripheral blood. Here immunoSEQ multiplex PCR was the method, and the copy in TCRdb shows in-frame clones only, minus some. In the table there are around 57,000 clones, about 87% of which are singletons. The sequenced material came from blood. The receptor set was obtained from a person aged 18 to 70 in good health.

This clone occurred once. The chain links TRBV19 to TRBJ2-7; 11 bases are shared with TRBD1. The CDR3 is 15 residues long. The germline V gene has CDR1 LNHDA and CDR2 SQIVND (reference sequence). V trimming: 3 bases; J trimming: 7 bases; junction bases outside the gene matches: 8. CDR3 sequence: CASSIYGQGALEQYF. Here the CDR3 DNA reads TGTGCCAGTAGTATTTATGGACAGGGGGCGTTGGAGCAGTACTTC.

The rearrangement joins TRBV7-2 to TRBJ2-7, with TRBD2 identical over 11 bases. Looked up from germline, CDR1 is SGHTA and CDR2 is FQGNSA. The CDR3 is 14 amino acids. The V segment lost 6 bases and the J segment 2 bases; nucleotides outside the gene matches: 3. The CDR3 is CASRTGLAAYEQYF. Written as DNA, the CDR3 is TGTGCCAGCAGAACGGGACTAGCGGCCTACGAGCAGTACTTC.

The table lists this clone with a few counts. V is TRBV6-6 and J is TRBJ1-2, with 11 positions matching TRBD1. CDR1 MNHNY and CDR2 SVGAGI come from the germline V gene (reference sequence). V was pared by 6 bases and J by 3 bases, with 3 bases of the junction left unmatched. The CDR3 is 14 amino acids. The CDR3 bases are TGTGCCAGCAGGCGGACAGGGGGCGACTATGGCTACACCTTC. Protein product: CASRRTGGDYGYTF.

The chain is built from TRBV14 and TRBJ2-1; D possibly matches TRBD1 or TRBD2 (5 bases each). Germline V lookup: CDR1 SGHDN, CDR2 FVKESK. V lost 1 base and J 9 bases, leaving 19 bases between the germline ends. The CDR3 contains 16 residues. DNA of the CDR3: TGTGCCAGCAGCCAAGGAAGCGGACACCTCTGGGGTGAGCAGTTCTTC. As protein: CASSQGSGHLWGEQFF.

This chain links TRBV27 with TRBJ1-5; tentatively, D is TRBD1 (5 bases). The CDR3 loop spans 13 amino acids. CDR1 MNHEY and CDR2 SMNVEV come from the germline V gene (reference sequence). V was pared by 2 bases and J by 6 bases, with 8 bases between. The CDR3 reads CASSLMGGQPQHF. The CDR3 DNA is TGTGCCAGCAGTTTAATGGGGGGTCAGCCCCAGCATTTT.

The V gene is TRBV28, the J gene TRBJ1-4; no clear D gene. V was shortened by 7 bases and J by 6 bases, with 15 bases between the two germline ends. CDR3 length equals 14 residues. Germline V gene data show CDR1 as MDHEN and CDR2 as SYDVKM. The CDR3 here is CASTLVAADEKLFF. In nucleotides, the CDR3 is TGTGCCAGCACCCTCGTGGCCGCAGATGAAAAACTGTTTTTT.

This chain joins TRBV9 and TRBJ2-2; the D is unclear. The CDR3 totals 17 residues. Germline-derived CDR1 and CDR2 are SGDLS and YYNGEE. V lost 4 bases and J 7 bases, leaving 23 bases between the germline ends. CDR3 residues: CASSPRPGVRTFGELFF. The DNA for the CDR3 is TGTGCCAGCAGCCCCCGGCCTGGGGTAAGGACGTTCGGGGAGCTGTTTTTT.

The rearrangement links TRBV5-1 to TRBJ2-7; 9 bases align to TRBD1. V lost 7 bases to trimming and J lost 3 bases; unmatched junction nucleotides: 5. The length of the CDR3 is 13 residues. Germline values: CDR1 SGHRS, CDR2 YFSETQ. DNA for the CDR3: TGCGCCAGCTACGGACAGGGGAGCTACGAGCAGTACTTC. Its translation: CASYGQGSYEQYF.

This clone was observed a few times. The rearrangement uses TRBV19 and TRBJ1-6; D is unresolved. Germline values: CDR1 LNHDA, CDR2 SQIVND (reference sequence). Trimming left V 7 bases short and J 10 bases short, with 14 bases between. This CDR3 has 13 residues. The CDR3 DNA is TGTGCCAGTAATCGGCAGGTCGGGTCACCCCTCCACTTT. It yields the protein CASNRQVGSPLHF.

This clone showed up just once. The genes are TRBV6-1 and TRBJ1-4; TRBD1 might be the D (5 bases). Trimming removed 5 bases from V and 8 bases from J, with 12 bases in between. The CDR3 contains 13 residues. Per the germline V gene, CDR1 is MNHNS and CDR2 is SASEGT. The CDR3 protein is CASSTRQREKLFF. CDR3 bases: TGTGCCAGCAGTACCCGACAGAGGGAAAAACTGTTTTTT.

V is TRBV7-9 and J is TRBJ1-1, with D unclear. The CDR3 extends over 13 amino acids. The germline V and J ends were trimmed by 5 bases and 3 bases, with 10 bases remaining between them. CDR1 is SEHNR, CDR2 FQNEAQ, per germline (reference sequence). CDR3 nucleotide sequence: TGTGCCAGCAGCCAAAATCGTTACACTGAAGCTTTCTTT. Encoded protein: CASSQNRYTEAFF.

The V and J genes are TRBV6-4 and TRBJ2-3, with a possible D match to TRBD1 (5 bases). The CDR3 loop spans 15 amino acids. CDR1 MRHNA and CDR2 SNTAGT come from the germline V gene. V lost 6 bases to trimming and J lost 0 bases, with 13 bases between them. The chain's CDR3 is CASSLTAISTDTQYF. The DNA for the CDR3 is TGTGCCAGCAGCTTGACAGCGATAAGCACAGATACGCAGTATTTT.

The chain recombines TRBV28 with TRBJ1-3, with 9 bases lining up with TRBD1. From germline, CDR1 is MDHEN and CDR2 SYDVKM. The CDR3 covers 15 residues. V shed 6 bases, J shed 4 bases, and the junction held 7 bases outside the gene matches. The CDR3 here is CASRGTGSGGNTIYF. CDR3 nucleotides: TGTGCCAGCAGGGGGACAGGGTCGGGGGGAAACACCATATATTTT.

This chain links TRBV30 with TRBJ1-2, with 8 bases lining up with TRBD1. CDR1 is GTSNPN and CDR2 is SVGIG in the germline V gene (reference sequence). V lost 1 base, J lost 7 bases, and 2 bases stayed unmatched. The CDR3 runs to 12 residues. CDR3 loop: CAWSATGGGYTF. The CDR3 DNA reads TGTGCCTGGAGTGCCACAGGGGGTGGCTACACCTTC.

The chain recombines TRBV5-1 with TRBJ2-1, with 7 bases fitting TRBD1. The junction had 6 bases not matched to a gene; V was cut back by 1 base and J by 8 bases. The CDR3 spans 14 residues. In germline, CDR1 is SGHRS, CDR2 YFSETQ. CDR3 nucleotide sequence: TGCGCCAGCAGCTTGCGGGACAGCTATGATGAGCAGTTCTTC. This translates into CASSLRDSYDEQFF. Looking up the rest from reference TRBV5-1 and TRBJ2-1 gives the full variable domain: KAGVTQTPRYLIKTRGQQVTLSCSPISGHRSVSWYQQTPGQGLQFLFEYFSETQRNKGNFPGRFSGRQFSNSRSEMNVSTLELGDSALYLCASSLRDSYDEQFFGPGTRLTVL.

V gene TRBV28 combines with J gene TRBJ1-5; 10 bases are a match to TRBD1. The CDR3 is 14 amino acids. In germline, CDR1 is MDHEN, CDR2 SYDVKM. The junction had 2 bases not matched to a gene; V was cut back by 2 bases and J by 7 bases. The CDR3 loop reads CASSLGQGDQPQHF. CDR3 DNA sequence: TGTGCCAGCAGTTTAGGACAGGGGGACCAGCCCCAGCATTTT.

For the CDR3, the DNA is TGTGCCAGCAGTGAGCGGGAGGGCTCCTACGAGCAGTACTTC. It encodes CASSEREGSYEQYF. The chain combines TRBV6-4 with TRBJ2-7, with 9 bases aligning to TRBD2. The CDR3 is 14 residues long. Germline trimming cut 3 bases from V and 0 bases from J; bases unmatched to any gene: 0. The germline gives CDR1 MRHNA, CDR2 SNTAGT.

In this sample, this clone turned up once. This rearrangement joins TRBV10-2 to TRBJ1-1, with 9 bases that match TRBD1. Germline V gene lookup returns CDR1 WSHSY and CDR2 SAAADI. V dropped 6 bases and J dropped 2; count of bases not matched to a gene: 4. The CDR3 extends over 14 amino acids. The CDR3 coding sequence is TGCGCCAGCAGGTACAGGGGGCCCAACACTGAAGCTTTCTTT. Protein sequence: CASRYRGPNTEAFF.

CDR3 DNA sequence: TGTGCCAGCAGCCAAGCACAGGGGGCGTTTGAGCAGTACTTC. Translating gives CASSQAQGAFEQYF. The genes are TRBV14 and TRBJ2-7; 9 bases are a match to TRBD1. CDR1 is SGHDN, CDR2 FVKESK, per germline. This CDR3 is built from 14 residues. V trimming: 1 base; J trimming: 7 bases; junction bases outside the gene matches: 5. Complete variable domain (other parts from reference TRBV14 and TRBJ2-7): EAGVTQFPSHSVIEKGQTVTLRCDPISGHDNLYWYRRVMGKEIKFLLHFVKESKQDESGMPNNRFLAERTGGTYSTLKVQPAELEDSGVYFCASSQAQGAFEQYFGPGTRLTVT.

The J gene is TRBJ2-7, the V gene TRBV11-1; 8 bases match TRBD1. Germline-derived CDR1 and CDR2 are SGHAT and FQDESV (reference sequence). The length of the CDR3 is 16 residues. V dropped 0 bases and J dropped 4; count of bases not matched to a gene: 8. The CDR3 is CASSLAKGQAAYEQYF. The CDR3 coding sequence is TGTGCCAGCAGCTTAGCAAAGGGACAGGCCGCATACGAGCAGTACTTC.